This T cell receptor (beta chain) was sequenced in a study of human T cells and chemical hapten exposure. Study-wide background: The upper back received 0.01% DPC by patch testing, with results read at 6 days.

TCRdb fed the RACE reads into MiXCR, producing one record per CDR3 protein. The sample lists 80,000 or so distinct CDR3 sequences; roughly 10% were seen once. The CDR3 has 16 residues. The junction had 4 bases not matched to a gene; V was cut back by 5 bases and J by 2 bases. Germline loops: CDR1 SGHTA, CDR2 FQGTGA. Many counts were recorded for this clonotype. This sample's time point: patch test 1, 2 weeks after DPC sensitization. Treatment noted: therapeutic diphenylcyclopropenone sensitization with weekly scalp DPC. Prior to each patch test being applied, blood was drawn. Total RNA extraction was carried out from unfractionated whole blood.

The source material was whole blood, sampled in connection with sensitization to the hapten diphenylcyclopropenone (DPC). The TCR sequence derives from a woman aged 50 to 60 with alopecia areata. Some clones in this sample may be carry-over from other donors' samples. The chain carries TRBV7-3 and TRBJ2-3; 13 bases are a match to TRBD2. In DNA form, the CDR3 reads TGTGCCAGCAGCATCGGGACTAGCGGGAACACAGATACGCAGTATTTT. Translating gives CASSIGTSGNTDTQYF.